This entry describes one TCR beta chain. This entry is derived from a study of blood T cell repertoires in COVID-19. Background on the study: The analysed material was cDNA or gDNA that came from T cells, B-cell-depleted T cells, or PBMCs.

Original handling: From reference gene primer amplification, estimates of nucleated cell counts were derived. TCRdb's table, derived via immunoSEQ multiplex PCR, lists solely in-frame clones and lacks some. V, J and clone size reflect that table, while D and trimming were determined from the DNA. Of around 130,000 clones in the sample, 85% to 90% were seen once. The J segment lost 5 bases and the V segment lost 6 bases, leaving 6 bases of the junction unmatched. The CDR3 is made up of 13 amino acids. Per the germline V gene, CDR1 is MGHDK and CDR2 is SYGVNS. What was sequenced was peripheral blood. This rearrangement joins TRBV25-1 to TRBJ1-2, with 7 bases matching TRBD1. The source is a man in his fifties or sixties with active or convalescent COVID-19. The CDR3 nucleotides are TGTGCCAGCAGCCCGGGACAGACATATGGCTACACCTTC. Encoded protein: CASSPGQTYGYTF.